Listed here are 19 T cell receptor beta chains from one sample, sequenced in a study of T cells in Graves' hyperthyroidism and ophthalmopathy. Amplification targeted TCR beta CDR3 regions from RNA transcripts. First-round RT-PCR with HTBI primers amplified the TCR CDR3 region. Using its own MiXCR run on the multiplex PCR reads, TCRdb lists one record per CDR3 protein. This table holds over 500,000 distinct CDR3 sequences, roughly 15% found once. The sample taken for sequencing was blood. These receptors all come from a woman under 30 with Graves' ophthalmopathy.

V and J are TRBV6-5 and TRBJ1-2; TRBD1 agrees at 7 bases. Per germline, CDR1 MNHEY and CDR2 SVGAGI. Trimming removed 2 bases from V and 4 bases from J; junction bases left unmatched: 10. The CDR3 has 16 amino acids. CDR3 DNA sequence: TGTGCCAGCAGTTACCCTACAGGGGAGGCGAGCTATGGCTACACCTTC. Its protein product is CASSYPTGEASYGYTF.

The V gene is TRBV6-2 or TRBV6-3, the J gene TRBJ1-5, with TRBD1 as a possible D gene (5 bases). V lost 0 bases and J lost 0, with 15 bases in between. Germline V gene sequence: CDR1 MNHEY, CDR2 SVGEGT. The CDR3 runs to 18 residues. This CDR3 reads CASSYSTEYSSSNQPQHF. In DNA, the CDR3 is TGTGCCAGCAGTTACTCGACAGAGTATAGCAGTAGCAATCAGCCCCAGCATTTT.

This clonotype was seen more than once but under ten times. J is TRBJ2-7 and V is TRBV7-2, with D uncertain. The CDR3 is made up of 14 amino acids. V lost 5 bases and J lost 3, with 14 bases in between. CDR1 and CDR2 (germline): SGHTA, FQGNSA. CDR3 residues: CASSQDLGDYEQYF. CDR3 sequence (DNA): TGTGCCAGCAGCCAAGACCTTGGGGACTACGAGCAGTACTTC. Filled out from reference TRBV7-2 and TRBJ2-7, the complete variable domain reads GAGVSQSPSNKVTEKGKDVELRCDPISGHTALYWYRQSLGQGLEFLIYFQGNSAPDKSGLPSDRFSAERTGGSVSTLTIQRTQQEDSAVYLCASSQDLGDYEQYFGPGTRLTVT.

This clonotype was seen many times. The rearrangement joins TRBV28 to TRBJ1-1; D is unresolved. The CDR3 has 13 residues. Germline-derived CDR1 and CDR2 are MDHEN and SYDVKM. The V end was cut by 5 bases, the J end by 0 bases, with 7 bases between. CDR3 sequence (DNA): TGTGCCAGCAGTGCCAGGTTGAACACTGAAGCTTTCTTT. Amino acid sequence: CASSARLNTEAFF. Full variable domain (missing parts from reference TRBV28 and TRBJ1-1): DVKVTQSSRYLVKRTGEKVFLECVQDMDHENMFWYRQDPGLGLRLIYFSYDVKMKEKGDIPEGYSVSREKKERFSLILESASTNQTSMYLCASSARLNTEAFFGQGTRLTVV.

With respect to this clonotype: A read error may be the cause here, since a much bigger clone is one base away. CDR3 sequence: CSTRGPGTYEQYF. CDR3 DNA: TGCAGTACTAGAGGGCCGGGAACCTACGAGCAGTACTTC. The chain uses TRBV20-1 and TRBJ2-7, with D possibly being TRBD2 (5 bases). From germline, CDR1 is DFQATT and CDR2 SNEGSKA (reference sequence). There are 13 residues in the CDR3.

This clonotype was counted ten times or more. The chain recombines TRBV6-1 with TRBJ1-5; the D gene is possibly TRBD1 (6 bases). The length of the CDR3 is 14 residues. Germline V lookup: CDR1 MNHNS, CDR2 SASEGT. The V end was cut by 7 bases, the J end by 3 bases, with 13 bases between. DNA for the CDR3: TGTGCCAGCACCTTCAGGGGCGCCAATCAGCCCCAGCATTTT. It codes for CASTFRGANQPQHF.

This clonotype was seen only a few times. The chain joins TRBV27 to TRBJ2-3; 14 bases are shared with TRBD2. The CDR3 is 18 amino acids. Unmatched junction bases numbered 7, after V lost 5 bases and J lost 0 bases. Germline V CDR1 and CDR2: MNHEY, SMNVEV (reference sequence). Written as DNA, the CDR3 is TGTGCCAGCAGTAAGACTAGCGGGAGGGTCCTTAGCACAGATACGCAGTATTTT. Residues: CASSKTSGRVLSTDTQYF.

This clonotype was recorded many times. The V gene is TRBV12-3 or TRBV12-4, the J gene TRBJ1-1, with no clear D. V dropped 2 bases and J dropped 4 bases, with 11 bases sitting between them. This CDR3 spans 14 amino acids. CDR3 in amino acids: CASSLREVGTEAFF. The CDR3 nucleotides are TGTGCCAGCAGTTTAAGGGAAGTGGGCACTGAAGCTTTCTTT.

Only a few counts were recorded for this clonotype. The chain is built from TRBV4-3 and TRBJ2-7; TRBD2 matches at 7 bases. Germline assignment: CDR1 LGHNA and CDR2 YSLEER. The CDR3 contains 15 residues. V shed 2 bases, J shed 3 bases, and the junction held 7 bases outside the gene matches. CDR3 sequence: CASSQFPGGSYEQYF. The CDR3 nucleotides are TGCGCCAGCAGCCAATTCCCGGGAGGAAGCTACGAGCAGTACTTC.

The chain has TRBV28 and TRBJ2-2; the match to TRBD1 covers 8 bases. The CDR3 consists of 16 residues. CDR1 and CDR2 from the germline V gene are MDHEN and SYDVKM. Unmatched junction bases numbered 12, after V lost 5 bases and J lost 7 bases. The CDR3 nucleotides are TGTGCCAGCAGTCGGGACAGGCCCCGGGGCAACGGGGAGCTGTTTTTT. Its translation is CASSRDRPRGNGELFF.

This clonotype occurred many times. V usage is TRBV6-1 and J usage is TRBJ1-2, with a possible D match to TRBD1 (6 bases). This CDR3 spans 16 amino acids. Trimming removed 5 bases at V and 0 bases at J, with 16 bases between. The germline V gene has CDR1 MNHNS and CDR2 SASEGT. The CDR3 region has the DNA TGTGCCAGCAGTCGTTGGAAGGGGGAAGCTAACTATGGCTACACCTTC. This codes for CASSRWKGEANYGYTF.

In its sample, this clonotype was seen a few times. CDR3 sequence reads: CASSLTGVVGLETQYF. DNA of the CDR3: TGTGCCAGCAGTTTAACGGGGGTCGTGGGTCTTGAGACCCAGTACTTC. The genes are TRBV27 and TRBJ2-5; a possible D gene is TRBD2 (6 bases). CDR1 is MNHEY and CDR2 is SMNVEV in the germline V gene (reference sequence). CDR3 size: 16 residues. The germline V and J ends were trimmed by 2 bases and 5 bases, with 18 bases remaining between them.

CDR3: CSASRGARPGNTIYF. The CDR3 DNA is TGCAGTGCTAGTCGGGGGGCGCGACCTGGAAACACCATATATTTT. This rearrangement joins TRBV20-1 to TRBJ1-3; D may be TRBD1 (6 bases). Between the trimmed V and J ends, which lost 3 bases and 2 bases, there was a span of 14 bases. Germline lookup yields CDR1 DFQATT and CDR2 SNEGSKA (reference sequence). This CDR3 spans 15 amino acids.

This clonotype was seen repeatedly, ten times or more. The chain links TRBV7-9 to TRBJ1-1; D remains ambiguous. This CDR3 has 13 residues. V lost 5 bases, J lost 4 bases, and 11 bases lay in between. Germline CDR1 SEHNR, CDR2 FQNEAQ (reference sequence). The CDR3 loop reads CASSLGSITEAFF. CDR3 nucleotides: TGTGCCAGCAGCCTAGGGAGTATCACTGAAGCTTTCTTT.

This clonotype occurred a few times. The V and J genes are TRBV20-1 and TRBJ1-2, with no clear D. This CDR3 spans 14 amino acids. The V end lost 6 bases, the J end lost 0 bases, and 14 bases lay between the germline ends. Germline V gene lookup returns CDR1 DFQATT and CDR2 SNEGSKA (reference sequence). The CDR3 loop reads CSAYRADANYGYTF. CDR3 coding DNA: TGCAGTGCCTACCGGGCCGACGCTAACTATGGCTACACCTTC.

This clonotype has ten or more counts. The V call is TRBV20-1, the J call TRBJ1-1; no firm D call. CDR1 and CDR2 (germline): DFQATT, SNEGSKA (reference sequence). This CDR3 has 13 amino acids. The germline V and J ends were trimmed by 0 bases and 3 bases, with 8 bases remaining between them. The CDR3 protein is CSARDSQYTEAFF. DNA of the CDR3: TGCAGTGCTAGAGATTCCCAATACACTGAAGCTTTCTTT.

This sequence joins TRBV20-1 and TRBJ2-2, with D possibly TRBD1 on 5 matching bases. The CDR3 is 14 amino acids. From germline, CDR1 is DFQATT and CDR2 SNEGSKA (reference sequence). Deletions cut 1 base from V and 3 bases from J, with 9 bases between. The CDR3 coding sequence is TGCAGTGCTAGAGGGGAAGGGGACACCGGGGAGCTGTTTTTT. Protein product: CSARGEGDTGELFF.

This chain joins TRBV4-2 and TRBJ2-3; TRBD2 matches 14 bases. Germline lookup yields CDR1 LGHNA and CDR2 YNFKEQ. The CDR3 loop spans 14 amino acids. Germline trimming cut 8 bases from V and 5 bases from J; bases unmatched to any gene: 3. The CDR3 nucleotides are TGTGCCAGCGGGACTAGCGGGAGTTTAGATACGCAGTATTTT. The encoded protein is CASGTSGSLDTQYF.

This clonotype showed up many times. V and J are TRBV30 and TRBJ2-7; D is unresolved. Germline CDR1 GTSNPN, CDR2 SVGIG (reference sequence). Trimming took off 3 bases at V and 5 bases at J, with 8 bases between the two ends. CDR3 length: 11 amino acids. CDR3 coding DNA: TGTGCCTGGAGCACCCTCCACGAGCAGTACTTC. It specifies CAWSTLHEQYF.